The text below deals with one TCR beta chain. This clonotype came up a few times. It has no known antigen specificity. Nothing much larger sits one base from this clone, and base qualities are not available. V is reduced by 5 bases and J by 7 bases, leaving a spacing of 15 bases between them. Reading the germline V gene gives CDR1 MDHEN and CDR2 SYDVKM. The CDR3 goes from the cysteine to the phenylalanine over 15 residues. Here the CDR3 DNA is all that survives: 45 bases in frame from base 1. The data stem from a study of patients and donors after allogeneic stem cell transplantation (dated by TCRdb to the early 2020s). Libraries came from RT-PCR. TCRdb records NextSeq 550 as the sequencer. Clones were called with MiXCR by TCRdb after fastp trimmed the public reads at Q25, and only in-frame beta chains were retained. Every entry covers one CDR3 protein and lists the most common genes and DNA from its rows. The sample table records tens of thousands of distinct CDR3 sequences; around 48% of these occur just once. The ten largest make up approximately 66% of the sample.

This sequence was found in a human donor who was either an allogeneic HSCT recipient or a stem cell or donor lymphocyte infusion donor (not recorded which). It is not recorded whose cells these are; they may come from a transplant donor. The V and J genes are TRBV28 and TRBJ1-6, with no confident D gene call. The sample comprised blood, either unsorted or a sorted T cell fraction (not recorded which). The DNA sequence is given as TGTGCCAGCAGTCCCTCTGCTGGAACCAATTCACCCCTCCACTTT. This is translated as CASSPSAGTNSPLHF.